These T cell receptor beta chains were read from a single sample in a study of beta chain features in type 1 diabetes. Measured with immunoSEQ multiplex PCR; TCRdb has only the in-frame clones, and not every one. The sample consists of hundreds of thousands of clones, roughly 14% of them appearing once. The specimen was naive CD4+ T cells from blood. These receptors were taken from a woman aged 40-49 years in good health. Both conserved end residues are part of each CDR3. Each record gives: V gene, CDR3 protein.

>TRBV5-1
CASSSGQERYLRFQYF
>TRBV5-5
CASSLGGDTQYF
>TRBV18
CASSPNPFREDTQYF
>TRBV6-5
CASSYLHRVITGELFF
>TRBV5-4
CASSSGQGSYNEQFF
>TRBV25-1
CASSEEDSTDTQYF
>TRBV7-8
CASSQIGSSRNQPQHF
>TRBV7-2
CASSLGRRLVNSPLHF
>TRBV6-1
CASSEAASSNYGYTF
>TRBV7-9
CASSPSRLAGGSYQETQYF
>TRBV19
CASSIPEQPQHF
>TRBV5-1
CASSLAGTIYNEQFF
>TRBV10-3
CAIKGGADYGYTF
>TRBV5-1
CASRLGLVGYNEQFF
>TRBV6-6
CASNGDREYGYTF
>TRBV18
CASSRDRAYTGELFF
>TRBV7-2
CASSLSLRSLEGYTF
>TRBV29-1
CSVDRGGTRTDTQYF
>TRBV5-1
CASSWGSTGLNTEAFF
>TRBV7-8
CASSSGHLWGNNNSPLHF
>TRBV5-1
CASSLDTTDTQYF
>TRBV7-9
CASSSTAIYGYTF
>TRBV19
CASRSQSRGGETQYF
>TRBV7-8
CASSLTDRGGYEQYF
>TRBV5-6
CASSSVAGANVLTF
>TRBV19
CASRTGGGPGEQYF
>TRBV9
CASSAGQGGDQPQHF
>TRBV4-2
CASSQEYRTEGEQYF
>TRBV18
CASSPTTDPYEQYF
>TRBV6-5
CASSRGSGIGYGYTF
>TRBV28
CASSLRQSYTF
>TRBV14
CASSQGNSRDTQYF
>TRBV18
CASSPGQGAGELFF
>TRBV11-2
CASSLGLTGSYGYTF
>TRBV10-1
CASSDEEPNSGNTIYF
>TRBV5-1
CASSRGQGALYEQYF
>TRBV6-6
CASSYSPGHPLYEQYF
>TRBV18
CASSPPGAGGETQYF